This is a list of T cell receptor beta chains from one sample in a study of technical replicates of blood from several donors. Data came from immunoSEQ multiplex PCR; TCRdb stores just in-frame clones and leaves some out. Of roughly 65,000 clones listed, 86% are singletons. Sequences were obtained from PBMCs. The receptors come from a human donor in good health. Some clones in this sample may be carry-over from other donors' samples. CDR3s include the opening cysteine and the closing phenylalanine or tryptophan. Fields, in order: CDR3 length, D gene, clone size, J gene, V gene, CDR3 DNA, CDR3 protein. The D gene is left open where the match is weak. Some rows have no size entry. The others give once, few or many, or a class for an expanded clone.

14,-,once,TRBJ1-2,TRBV2,TGTGCCAGCACAGCTGTCGGGGGGAGGCATGGCTACACCTTC,CASTAVGGRHGYTF
15,-,few,TRBJ2-6,TRBV5-4,TGTGCCAGCAGCTTGATGAGTTCTGGGGCCAACGTCCTGACTTTC,CASSLMSSGANVLTF
14,-,-,TRBJ2-5,TRBV27,TGTGCCAGCAGTTTTGCCAGGGTCGGGGAGACCCAGTACTTC,CASSFARVGETQYF
14,TRBD2,-,TRBJ2-3,TRBV7-8,TGTGCCAGCAGCGCCGGGGGGGCTATAGATACGCAGTATTTT,CASSAGGAIDTQYF
15,-,few,TRBJ1-1,TRBV6-6,TGTGCCAGCAGTTCCCCGGGGGGAGGGAACACTGAAGCTTTCTTT,CASSSPGGGNTEAFF
19,TRBD1,-,TRBJ1-6,TRBV9,TGTGCCAGCAGTCCAGGGACAGGGGAAATTGGGGCTTATAATTCACCCCTCCACTTT,CASSPGTGEIGAYNSPLHF
15,TRBD1,-,TRBJ1-2,TRBV7-2,TGTGCCAGCAGCCACGACAGGACAGGGGTCTATGGCTACACCTTC,CASSHDRTGVYGYTF
16,TRBD1,-,TRBJ2-2,TRBV19,TGTGCCAGTAGTATTCCCGGACAGGGGAGAAGAGGGGAGCTGTTTTTT,CASSIPGQGRRGELFF
12,-,-,TRBJ2-3,TRBV29-1,TGCAGCGTTGCCAGGGCAACAGATACGCAGTATTTT,CSVARATDTQYF
14,-,-,TRBJ2-5,TRBV30,TGTGCCTGGAGTGTACTGACGGGGTTAGAGACCCAGTACTTC,CAWSVLTGLETQYF
14,-,few,TRBJ2-1,TRBV7-9,TGTGCCAGCAGCCCCGCGGGGCGTCACAATGAGCAGTTCTTC,CASSPAGRHNEQFF
15,TRBD1,-,TRBJ2-1,TRBV10-3,TGTGCCATCGCGCCTAGGACAGGGAGATGGGATGAGCAGTTCTTC,CAIAPRTGRWDEQFF
13,TRBD1,once,TRBJ2-7,TRBV7-6,TGTGCCAGCAGCCGGGGACAGGGGTACGAGCAGTACTTC,CASSRGQGYEQYF
15,-,-,TRBJ2-1,TRBV7-2,TGTGCCAGCAGCCCCCGACTAGTTTCGGTCGCTGAGCAGTTCTTC,CASSPRLVSVAEQFF
16,-,-,TRBJ2-7,TRBV7-9,TGTGCCAGCAGCCCCCCCCTCGGACTCGACTCCTACGAGCAGTACTTC,CASSPPLGLDSYEQYF
14,-,-,TRBJ1-1,TRBV6-6,TGTGCCAGCAGTGGAACGGGGTGGAGCACTGAAGCTTTCTTT,CASSGTGWSTEAFF
18,TRBD1,-,TRBJ1-4,TRBV2,TGTGCCAGCACCGATCTCACCGGGACAGGGGACGGAGTAGGAAAACTGTTTTTT,CASTDLTGTGDGVGKLFF
13,-,-,TRBJ2-3,TRBV6-5,TGTGCCAGCAGTCTGCCCGGGACAGATACGCAGTATTTT,CASSLPGTDTQYF
17,TRBD1,-,TRBJ2-4,TRBV11-2,TGTGCCAGCAGCTTAGGAGGGTCAGGGGGTAGAGAAAACATTCAGTACTTC,CASSLGGSGGRENIQYF
13,TRBD1,once,TRBJ1-2,TRBV30,TGTGCCTGGAGTCATACAGGGGAAAGTGGCTACACCTTC,CAWSHTGESGYTF
13,-,-,TRBJ2-1,TRBV2,TGTGCCAGCACCTGGACAGGGAGGGATGAGCAGTTCTTC,CASTWTGRDEQFF
15,TRBD2,once,TRBJ2-7,TRBV19,TGTGCCAGTAGACCTAGCGGGATTGGGCCCTACGAGCAGTACTTC,CASRPSGIGPYEQYF
15,TRBD2,-,TRBJ2-1,TRBV5-1,TGCGCCAGCAGCTTGGCCTGGGGGGGGTCGGTTGAGCAGTTCTTC,CASSLAWGGSVEQFF
15,TRBD1,few,TRBJ1-1,TRBV9,TGTGCCAGCAGCCCACAGGGGGACATGAACACTGAAGCTTTCTTT,CASSPQGDMNTEAFF
14,TRBD1,-,TRBJ1-2,TRBV18,TGTGCCAGCTCCCTCGACAGGGGCGGCTATGGCTACACCTTC,CASSLDRGGYGYTF
14,TRBD1,-,TRBJ2-7,TRBV19,TGTGCCAGTAGTATTGGGGCAGGGGGCTACGAGCAGTACTTC,CASSIGAGGYEQYF
15,-,once,TRBJ2-2,TRBV18,TGTGCCAGCTCACAGACACAACCGGGGACCGGGGAGCTGTTTTTT,CASSQTQPGTGELFF
18,TRBD2,-,TRBJ2-3,TRBV7-8,TGTGCCAGCAGCCATACTAGCGGGAGGGCGGGGGGCACAGATACGCAGTATTTT,CASSHTSGRAGGTDTQYF
12,-,-,TRBJ1-5,TRBV6-1,TGTGCCAGCGAGGAAATGGGTCAGCCCCAGCATTTT,CASEEMGQPQHF
16,-,-,TRBJ2-6,TRBV5-8,TGTGCCAGCAGCCCCCGGACACAGACTGGGGCCAACGTCCTGACTTTC,CASSPRTQTGANVLTF
17,-,-,TRBJ1-4,TRBV6-1,TGTGCCAGCAGTGAAATGTGGCAGGGGCGTTTCAATGAAAAACTGTTTTTT,CASSEMWQGRFNEKLFF
11,-,-,TRBJ1-1,TRBV29-1,TGCAGCGGGGTCGGGTCCACTGAAGCTTTCTTT,CSGVGSTEAFF
15,-,few,TRBJ1-1,TRBV27,TGTGCCAGCAGTTTATCACGGCGGGGCATAGCTGAAGCTTTCTTT,CASSLSRRGIAEAFF
15,TRBD2,-,TRBJ2-7,TRBV6-1,TGTGCCAGCAGTGGAGGGACTAGCGGCCGGCCCGAGCAGTACTTC,CASSGGTSGRPEQYF
14,TRBD1,-,TRBJ2-7,TRBV10-3,TGTGCCATCAGATCGACAGGGATGTCCTACGAGCAGTACTTC,CAIRSTGMSYEQYF
14,-,-,TRBJ1-2,TRBV6-1,TGTGCCAGCAGCTCTGTGAGACAGGACTATGGCTACACCTTC,CASSSVRQDYGYTF
19,TRBD2,once,TRBJ2-1,TRBV14,TGTGCCAGCAGCCAGGGACTAGCGGGAGCCGGGTGGGACTACAATGAGCAGTTCTTC,CASSQGLAGAGWDYNEQFF